The 15 T cell receptor beta chains below all came from one sample that was sequenced in a study of Graves' ophthalmopathy and Graves' hyperthyroidism. RNA transcripts were the template, and TCR beta CDR3 regions were amplified from them. An opening RT-PCR round employed HTBI primers and preceded a second-round multiplex PCR. MiXCR, applied by TCRdb to the multiplex PCR reads, yields one record per CDR3 protein. Of roughly 300,000 distinct CDR3 sequences in the sample, 15% to 20% were seen once. The specimen sequenced was peripheral blood. These receptors all come from an adult man with Graves' ophthalmopathy.

This clonotype appeared many times. The chain has TRBV6-4 and TRBJ1-5; unclear D gene. V was trimmed by 2 bases and J by 0 bases, leaving 20 bases between them. Germline V gives CDR1 MRHNA, CDR2 SNTAGT. The CDR3 extends over 19 amino acids. The CDR3 nucleotides read TGTGCCAGCAGTGACGGGCGGGTTTCCGGGCCCTATAGCAATCAGCCCCAGCATTTT. Protein sequence: CASSDGRVSGPYSNQPQHF.

This clonotype showed up many times. This chain links TRBV11-2 with TRBJ1-1; D is perhaps TRBD1 (5 bases). Germline CDR1 reads SGHAT; CDR2 reads FQNNGV. This CDR3 has 13 residues. The V end lost 5 bases, the J end lost 3 bases, and 10 bases lay between the germline ends. The CDR3 region is CASSPTRDTEAFF. The CDR3 DNA reads TGTGCCAGCAGCCCCACCAGGGACACTGAAGCTTTCTTT.

This clonotype was seen ten or more times. This chain joins TRBV12-5 and TRBJ2-2, with 10 bases identical to TRBD2. V gave up 5 bases and J gave up 6 bases; unmatched junction bases: 6. This CDR3 has 15 amino acids. Germline V lookup: CDR1 LGHNT, CDR2 FRNRAP. The DNA of the CDR3 is TGTGCTAGTGGTCCAGGACTAGCGGTCCCCGGGGAGCTGTTTTTT. This translates into CASGPGLAVPGELFF.

This clonotype was recorded many times. The rearrangement uses TRBV7-9 and TRBJ2-7, with 8 bases identical to TRBD2. Germline lookup yields CDR1 SEHNR and CDR2 FQNEAQ (reference sequence). This CDR3 contains 14 residues. Trimming removed 4 bases from V and 3 bases from J; junction bases left unmatched: 5. The CDR3 reads CASSSGGANYEQYF. The CDR3 nucleotides read TGTGCCAGCAGCTCCGGGGGGGCCAACTACGAGCAGTACTTC. The entire variable domain, with the rest obtained from reference TRBV7-9 and TRBJ2-7, is as follows: DTGVSQNPRHKITKRGQNVTFRCDPISEHNRLYWYRQTLGQGPEFLTYFQNEAQLEKSRLLSDRFSAERPKGSFSTLEIQRTEQGDSAMYLCASSSGGANYEQYFGPGTRLTVT.

This clonotype has at least ten counts. This chain connects TRBV3-1 to TRBJ2-5; D is possibly TRBD1 (5 bases). The CDR3 runs 17 residues. Germline V gene sequence: CDR1 LGHDT, CDR2 YNNKEL (reference sequence). The germline V and J ends were trimmed by 4 bases and 1 base, with 19 bases remaining between them. Here the CDR3 DNA reads TGTGCCAGCAGCCCTAATCGTGGGGCCACCATCCAAGAGACCCAGTACTTC. It specifies CASSPNRGATIQETQYF.

This clonotype was counted many times. The chain links TRBV29-1 to TRBJ1-5; the D gene is possibly TRBD1 (5 bases). The CDR3 covers 19 residues. The ends were cut back, 6 bases at V and 0 bases at J, with 27 bases in the middle. The germline gives CDR1 SQVTM, CDR2 ANQGSEA. The CDR3 region has the DNA TGCAGCGTGGAGAGGGAAAGGGGTCAACGAGACAATAGCAATCAGCCCCAGCATTTT. It codes for CSVERERGQRDNSNQPQHF.

This clonotype was seen many times. V and J are TRBV7-3 and TRBJ2-7; D gene uncertain. The CDR3 length is 13 residues. CDR1 SGHTA and CDR2 FQGTGA come from the germline V gene. The V gene lost 0 bases and the J gene lost 7 bases, with 10 bases spanning the gap. The DNA of the CDR3 is TGTGCCAGCAGCTTAACACGGGTGGGGGAGCAGTACTTC. It specifies CASSLTRVGEQYF.

This clonotype occurred many times. The genes are TRBV6-2 or TRBV6-3 and TRBJ1-5; 8 nucleotides line up with TRBD1. Germline trimming cut 2 bases from V and 2 bases from J; bases unmatched to any gene: 11. Germline CDR1 MNHEY, CDR2 SVGEGT. The length of the CDR3 is 18 residues. The CDR3 DNA reads TGTGCCAGCAGTTACCCCGGGACAGGTCTCTTGGGCAATCAGCCCCAGCATTTT. Its translation: CASSYPGTGLLGNQPQHF.

The chain couples TRBV5-1 to TRBJ2-7; 10 nucleotides match TRBD1. The CDR3 has 16 residues. Looked up from germline, CDR1 is SGHRS and CDR2 is YFSETQ. V lost 1 base and J lost 3; bases outside the gene matches: 7. CDR3 sequence: CASSLSGGTGDYEQYF. CDR3 coding DNA: TGCGCCAGCAGCTTGTCAGGGGGGACAGGGGACTACGAGCAGTACTTC.

Many counts were recorded for this clonotype. The V call is TRBV29-1, the J call TRBJ2-7, with D unclear. The CDR3 covers 13 residues. V lost 4 bases and J 2 bases, leaving 12 bases between the germline ends. The germline V gene has CDR1 SQVTM and CDR2 ANQGSEA. CDR3 sequence (DNA): TGCAGCGTTGCGGGCAGGTTTACCTACGAGCAGTACTTC. This translates into CSVAGRFTYEQYF.

This clonotype was seen many times. This chain uses TRBV20-1 with TRBJ1-2; D is uncertain. CDR1 and CDR2 (germline): DFQATT, SNEGSKA (reference sequence). The CDR3 consists of 16 residues. Trimming left V 3 bases short and J 8 bases short, with 25 bases between. CDR3 sequence: CSASLGQRGTSAGYTF. CDR3 in DNA: TGCAGTGCTAGTCTCGGGCAGCGTGGCACCAGCGCCGGCTACACCTTC.

This clonotype was detected once. This rearrangement joins TRBV5-1 to TRBJ2-7; D is unclear. The V end lost 0 bases, the J end lost 1 base, and 8 bases lay between the germline ends. The CDR3 is made up of 14 amino acids. Germline values: CDR1 SGHRS, CDR2 YFSETQ. The DNA of the CDR3 is TGCGCCAGCAGCTTGGAACAGTCTTCCTACGAGCAGTACTTC. It specifies CASSLEQSSYEQYF.

This clonotype was counted many times. The gene calls are TRBV6-1 and TRBJ2-2, with D perhaps assigned TRBD1 or TRBD2 (5 bases each). V lost 0 bases and J lost 7, with 15 bases in between. The CDR3 sequence is 16 residues long. CDR1 and CDR2 (germline): MNHNS, SASEGT. In DNA form, the CDR3 reads TGTGCCAGCAGTGAAGCTGCTGGGACCCTCCGCGGGGAGCTGTTTTTT. Translation: CASSEAAGTLRGELFF.

This clonotype has ten or more counts. This chain connects TRBV5-1 to TRBJ2-7; 8 bases match TRBD2. The ends lost 2 bases at V and 5 bases at J; junction bases unmatched: 6. There are 14 residues in the CDR3. Germline V gives CDR1 SGHRS, CDR2 YFSETQ. This CDR3 reads CASSFERESHEQYF. The CDR3 region has the DNA TGCGCCAGCAGCTTTGAGCGGGAGTCCCACGAGCAGTACTTC.

Ten or more counts support this clonotype. The chain employs TRBV30 and TRBJ1-3; tentatively, D is TRBD1 (5 bases). CDR3 size: 14 residues. The V end was cut by 4 bases, the J end by 0 bases, with 10 bases between. Germline CDR1 and CDR2: GTSNPN and SVGIG (reference sequence). CDR3 nucleotide sequence: TGTGCCTGGAATCGGGGCGGCTCTGGAAACACCATATATTTT. Its protein product is CAWNRGGSGNTIYF.